Shown below are 3 T cell receptor beta chains from a single sample sequenced in a study of OX40 agonist ivuxolimab in advanced cancers. Sequencing was performed with immunoSEQ multiplex PCR; in TCRdb, only in-frame clones are kept and a portion is missing. The sample shows 58,000 or so clones, approximately 92% of them seen only once. The source material was CD4+ or CD8+ T cells sorted from blood, sampled in a trial of the OX40 agonist ivuxolimab. These receptors all stem from an adult with an advanced solid tumor such as melanoma, head and neck, liver or kidney cancer.

The gene calls are TRBV5-4 and TRBJ1-4; TRBD1 agrees at 7 bases. CDR3 length equals 15 residues. V lost 4 bases, J lost 4 bases, and 7 bases stayed unmatched. Germline loops: CDR1 SGHNT, CDR2 YYREEE (reference sequence). DNA for the CDR3: TGTGCCAGCAGCCTCCGGGACAGCGGTAATGAAAAACTGTTTTTT. Translating it yields CASSLRDSGNEKLFF.

V and J are TRBV6-1 and TRBJ2-3; D might be TRBD1 or TRBD2, each matching 5 bases. Trimming removed 8 bases at V and 0 bases at J, with 12 bases between. CDR1 is MNHNS and CDR2 is SASEGT in the germline V gene. This CDR3 comprises 14 residues. CDR3 sequence: CASERGRSTDTQYF. CDR3 sequence (DNA): TGTGCCAGCGAACGGGGACGTAGCACAGATACGCAGTATTTT.

V gene TRBV7-9 combines with J gene TRBJ1-2, with a tentative D call TRBD1 (6 bases). The CDR3 totals 14 residues. V dropped 4 bases and J dropped 5 bases, with 14 bases sitting between them. From germline, CDR1 is SEHNR and CDR2 FQNEAQ (reference sequence). The CDR3 DNA is TGTGCCAGCAGCTCCGACGGAAGGGGGTATGGCTACACCTTC. Translating it yields CASSSDGRGYGYTF. The complete variable domain, with remaining parts taken from reference TRBV7-9 and TRBJ1-2, reads DTGVSQNPRHKITKRGQNVTFRCDPISEHNRLYWYRQTLGQGPEFLTYFQNEAQLEKSRLLSDRFSAERPKGSFSTLEIQRTEQGDSAMYLCASSSDGRGYGYTFGSGTRLTVV.